The text below deals with one T cell receptor (beta chain). Its antigen is unidentified. Original processing notes: The median was about 89,000 TCRs per sample, ranging roughly 20,000 to 750,000. One entry per CDR3 protein results from TCRdb running MiXCR on the RACE reads. The V and J calls reflect TCRdb's pipeline rather than the authors' work. The table shows roughly 140,000 distinct CDR3 sequences, with over 9.5% occurring only once. The time point was: patch test 2, 6 weeks after DPC sensitization. Treatment indicated: therapeutic diphenylcyclopropenone sensitization with weekly scalp DPC. Before extraction, the whole blood was not fractionated, and total RNA was taken from it. This specimen comes from a study of human T cells and chemical hapten exposure. Points from the study as a whole: While controls formed fewer of them, expanded TCRs formed significantly more large CDR3 similarity clusters. High-frequency TCRs, those above 1 in 1000, stayed the same after DPC sensitization.

This CDR3 contains 15 residues. Unmatched junction bases numbered 9, after V lost 6 bases and J lost 5 bases. The material sequenced was whole blood, taken in connection with sensitization to the hapten diphenylcyclopropenone (DPC). V and J are TRBV12-3 or TRBV12-4 and TRBJ2-5; 10 positions match TRBD1. This sequence originates from a woman aged 50 to 60 with alopecia areata. Some clones in this sample may be carry-over from other donors' samples. DNA of the CDR3: TGTGCCAGCAGGACCGGGACAGGGGCGTTTGAGACCCAGTACTTC. Amino acids: CASRTGTGAFETQYF.